Shown below are 7 T cell receptor beta chains from a single sample sequenced in a study of cytomegalovirus exposure and HLA in healthy donors (dated by TCRdb to 2016 to 2017). The method was the immunoSEQ multiplex PCR assay. The multiplex PCR relied on a mix of 60 forward primers for TCR Vbeta segments and 13 reverse primers for TCR Jbeta segments. TCRdb holds this immuneACCESS table with in-frame rearrangements only. Some clones are missing; in checked studies, unresolved V genes explain under half, and the rest has no known cause. The sample has 200,000 to 250,000 clones on record, 83% of them singletons. 1.2% to 1.5% of the sample is in the top ten clones. Material for sequencing was PBMCs. The receptors derive from a girl aged 10-17 years in good health and CMV-seronegative.

The sample holds one count of this clone. The chain uses TRBV25-1 and TRBJ1-2; D is unresolved. Germline-derived CDR1 and CDR2 are MGHDK and SYGVNS. The CDR3 runs to 12 residues. The V end was cut by 2 bases, the J end by 5 bases, with 6 bases between. The CDR3 coding sequence is TGTGCCAGCAGTGAAACAGTTTATGGCTACACCTTC. Protein: CASSETVYGYTF.

J is TRBJ1-5 and V is TRBV2; maybe TRBD1 (5 bases). The CDR3 extends over 14 amino acids. Germline-derived CDR1 and CDR2 are SNHLY and FYNNEI. Trimming removed 6 bases at V and 0 bases at J, with 9 bases between. The CDR3 DNA is TGTGCCAGCAGGTGGGGGGTTAGCAATCAGCCCCAGCATTTT. It yields the protein CASRWGVSNQPQHF.

V gene TRBV9 combines with J gene TRBJ1-2; D not resolved. The CDR3 spans 14 residues. The V end was cut by 6 bases, the J end by 4 bases, with 16 bases between. Germline CDR1 SGDLS, CDR2 YYNGEE. The CDR3 protein is CASNVPPGGYGYTF. CDR3 DNA sequence: TGTGCCAGCAACGTCCCTCCGGGAGGCTATGGCTACACCTTC.

The J gene is TRBJ2-1, the V gene TRBV2, with D perhaps matching TRBD2 (5 bases). CDR3 length: 13 residues. V gave up 7 bases and J gave up 0 bases, with 7 bases separating them. Germline V gene lookup returns CDR1 SNHLY and CDR2 FYNNEI. The CDR3 region is CASTGSSYNEQFF. Here the CDR3 DNA reads TGTGCCAGCACGGGGAGCTCCTACAATGAGCAGTTCTTC.

The V call is TRBV27, the J call TRBJ2-7, with 14 bases aligning to TRBD2. The V gene's germline CDR1 is MNHEY and CDR2 SMNVEV (reference sequence). V trimming: 6 bases; J trimming: 6 bases; junction bases outside the gene matches: 10. The CDR3 is 16 residues long. The CDR3 here is CASSRLAGGPGSEQYF. Written as DNA, the CDR3 is TGTGCCAGCAGCCGACTAGCGGGAGGGCCGGGCTCCGAGCAGTACTTC.

The CDR3 protein is CASSSSSETQYF. CDR3 coding DNA: TGTGCCAGCAGTTCTAGCTCTGAGACCCAGTACTTC. The chain recombines TRBV7-9 with TRBJ2-5; perhaps TRBD2 as D (5 bases). The CDR3 runs 12 residues. Deletions cut 6 bases from V and 5 bases from J, with 10 bases between. Germline V gene lookup returns CDR1 SEHNR and CDR2 FQNEAQ (reference sequence).

The chain is built from TRBV6-5 and TRBJ2-7; no firm D call. The CDR3 runs 13 residues. The V gene's germline CDR1 is MNHEY and CDR2 SVGAGI. Trimming left V 0 bases short and J 3 bases short, with 6 bases between. CDR3 DNA sequence: TGTGCCAGCAGTTACTCTAGATTCTACGAGCAGTACTTC. This codes for CASSYSRFYEQYF.